This is a list of T cell receptor beta chains from one sample in a study of T cell responses to AZD1222 COVID-19 vaccine. Profiled with immunoSEQ multiplex PCR; TCRdb holds only in-frame clones, not every one. The table records 250,000 to 300,000 clones, about 94% of them present only once. The source was peripheral blood, collected 28 days after the second AZD1222 dose. The receptors were gathered from an adult who received the AZD1222 COVID-19 vaccine. The CDR3 runs from the conserved cysteine through the conserved F or W. The D gene is left open where the match is weak. Not every row has a clone size; where given, it reads once, few, many or a size class.

j_call | d_call | clone_size | v_call | cdr3_nt | cdr3_aa
TRBJ1-2 | . | . | TRBV7-2 | TGTGCCAGCAGCCCCACGGTCGGACCCTATGGCTACACCTTC | CASSPTVGPYGYTF
TRBJ1-2 | . | . | TRBV19 | TGTGCCAGTAGTATAGTAGGGCAAAAGGGCTACACCTTC | CASSIVGQKGYTF
TRBJ1-1 | . | . | TRBV4-1 | TGCGCCAGCAGCCAAGGATTGGGGCGCGGAAACACTGAAGCTTTCTTT | CASSQGLGRGNTEAFF
TRBJ1-4 | . | . | TRBV10-2 | TGCGCCAGCAGTGGGCGACAGGCAACTAATGAAAAACTGTTTTTT | CASSGRQATNEKLFF
TRBJ1-1 | . | . | TRBV2 | TGTGCCAGCAGTCGTGAGACGGTACCCACTGAAGCTTTCTTT | CASSRETVPTEAFF
TRBJ2-2 | . | . | TRBV25-1 | TGTGCCAGCAGTGTCTCGTCGTCCGCCGGGGAGCTGTTTTTT | CASSVSSSAGELFF
TRBJ1-6 | TRBD1 | . | TRBV7-8 | TGTGCCAGCAGCCTTGGGACAGGGTTTGATAATTCACCCCTCCACTTT | CASSLGTGFDNSPLHF
TRBJ1-1 | . | . | TRBV28 | TGTGCCAGCAGTTTTCACAGGGCGAACACTGAAGCTTTCTTT | CASSFHRANTEAFF
TRBJ1-5 | . | . | TRBV19 | TGTGCCAGTAGTATATTTGGGGGGTCCCGCAATCAGCCCCAGCATTTT | CASSIFGGSRNQPQHF
TRBJ2-5 | . | . | TRBV3-1/TRBV3-2 | TGTGCCAGCAGCCAGCAAGGGACCGCAGAGACCCAGTACTTC | CASSQQGTAETQYF
TRBJ1-6 | TRBD1 | few | TRBV6-5 | TGTGCCAGCTGGGGACAGGGGAACTCACCCCTCCACTTT | CASWGQGNSPLHF
TRBJ1-6 | . | . | TRBV7-9 | TGTGCCAGCAGCACAAGCTCAAATTCACCCCTCCACTTT | CASSTSSNSPLHF
TRBJ1-2 | TRBD1 | . | TRBV4-1 | TGCGCCAGCAGCCAAGATTCTCTGACAGGGCGAGGCTACACCTTC | CASSQDSLTGRGYTF
TRBJ2-7 | TRBD2 | . | TRBV5-1 | TGCGCCAGCAGCTTCGATATCCTAGCGGGAGAAGGTAAACACGAGCAGTACTTC | CASSFDILAGEGKHEQYF
TRBJ2-6 | . | . | TRBV2 | TGTGCCAGTGGTGGGGAGGGGGCCAACGTCCTGACTTTC | CASGGEGANVLTF
TRBJ1-2 | . | once | TRBV21-1 | TGTGCCAGCAGCAAAGTTATGAACTATGGCTACACCTTC | CASSKVMNYGYTF
TRBJ1-6 | TRBD1 | few | TRBV7-8 | TGTGCCAGCAGCCTAGTAGGGGGCCCCTATAATTCACCCCTCCACTTT | CASSLVGGPYNSPLHF
TRBJ2-7 | TRBD2 | . | TRBV7-2 | TGTGCCAGCAGCTTCATAGCGGGAACCTACGAGCAGTACTTC | CASSFIAGTYEQYF
TRBJ1-4 | . | . | TRBV28 | TGTGCCAGCAAGTACTCTGAGGGGGGACAAGAAAAACTGTTTTTT | CASKYSEGGQEKLFF
TRBJ2-1 | . | . | TRBV25-1 | TGTGCCAGCAGTGAATCTTACAATGAGCAGTTCTTC | CASSESYNEQFF
TRBJ1-1 | . | . | TRBV7-9 | TGTGCCAGCAGCATCCGGGCCTCGAACACTGAAGCTTTCTTT | CASSIRASNTEAFF
TRBJ2-2 | TRBD2 | . | TRBV5-1 | TGCGCCAGCAGCCCCCCTAGCGGGGGTGGCTCCGGGGAGCTGTTTTTT | CASSPPSGGGSGELFF
TRBJ2-7 | TRBD2 | once | TRBV28 | TGTGCCAGCAGTTTAGTCACAGGCCAGCCCGGAGCGGGAGTGGGAGAGCAGTACTTC | CASSLVTGQPGAGVGEQYF
TRBJ1-4 | . | . | TRBV5-6 | TGTGCCAGCAGCTTAGGGGCTGATGAAAAACTGTTTTTT | CASSLGADEKLFF
TRBJ2-3 | . | . | TRBV28 | TGTGCCAGCAGTACGGGTCCCCCCCGGGATACGCAGTATTTT | CASSTGPPRDTQYF
TRBJ2-6 | TRBD2 | once | TRBV7-9 | TGTGCCAGCAGCTCCGGACTAGCGGGGGTTAGCTCTGGGGCCAACGTCCTGACTTTC | CASSSGLAGVSSGANVLTF
TRBJ1-6 | TRBD1 | . | TRBV5-1 | TGCGCCAGCAGCCCCGGACAGGCAAATAATTCACCCCTCCACTTT | CASSPGQANNSPLHF
TRBJ1-2 | . | . | TRBV6-1 | TGTGCCAGCAGTGAATCGGGGGGGACCTATGGCTACACCTTC | CASSESGGTYGYTF
TRBJ1-1 | . | . | TRBV28 | TGTGCCAGCAGTTACGGGGGACCGAACACTGAAGCTTTCTTT | CASSYGGPNTEAFF
TRBJ1-1 | . | . | TRBV19 | TGTGCCAGCCGGGGGAACACTGAAGCTTTCTTT | CASRGNTEAFF
TRBJ1-4 | . | . | TRBV27 | TGTGCCAGCAGTTATTCCCGGACCCTAGAGAGGAATGAAAAACTGTTTTTT | CASSYSRTLERNEKLFF
TRBJ1-5 | . | few | TRBV2 | TGTGCCAGCAGTCCCCACCTCCAGGGCAATCAGCCCCAGCATTTT | CASSPHLQGNQPQHF
TRBJ2-3 | TRBD1 | once | TRBV4-1 | TGCGCCAGCAGCCAAGAACCGGGACAGGCGAAGAGCACAGATACGCAGTATTTT | CASSQEPGQAKSTDTQYF
TRBJ1-1 | TRBD1 | . | TRBV18 | TGTGCCAGCTCACCACAGCAGGGGGCTGTTGTAACTGAAGCTTTCTTT | CASSPQQGAVVTEAFF
TRBJ2-7 | . | . | TRBV4-3 | TGCGCCAGCAGCCAAGAGAAAGTCTTTACCTACGAGCAGTACTTC | CASSQEKVFTYEQYF
TRBJ1-1 | . | . | TRBV5-1 | TGCGCCAGCAGGCTACAGGTAACGAACACTGAAGCTTTCTTT | CASRLQVTNTEAFF
TRBJ1-1 | . | once | TRBV11-2 | TGTGCCAGCAGCTTCCGACGGGAGAACACTGAAGCTTTCTTT | CASSFRRENTEAFF
TRBJ1-1 | . | . | TRBV6-1 | TGTGCCAGCAGTGAAGGAGACACGAACACTGAAGCTTTCTTT | CASSEGDTNTEAFF
TRBJ1-1 | . | . | TRBV5-1 | TGCGCCAGCAGCGGAGGGAACACTGAAGCTTTCTTT | CASSGGNTEAFF
TRBJ1-4 | TRBD1 | . | TRBV5-1 | TGCGCCAGCAGCTTGGCCAGGGGGGCCGGGGAAAAACTGTTTTTT | CASSLARGAGEKLFF
TRBJ1-5 | . | . | TRBV19 | TGTGCCAGTAGTATAATTGGGGGCAGACAGCCCCAGCATTTT | CASSIIGGRQPQHF
TRBJ1-2 | . | . | TRBV7-2 | TGTGCGTGGGGGAGTATGTCTAACTATGGCTACACCTTC | CAWGSMSNYGYTF
TRBJ2-1 | . | . | TRBV4-1 | TGCGCCAGCAGCCAAGCTTCGACCATTTCCTACAATGAGCAGTTCTTC | CASSQASTISYNEQFF
TRBJ1-2 | . | . | TRBV28 | TGTGCCAGCAGTTGGAAACAGGGCTATGGCTACACCTTC | CASSWKQGYGYTF
TRBJ2-7 | TRBD2 | . | TRBV5-1 | TGCGCCAGCAGCAACTTAGCGGGAGCGATACACGAGCAGTACTTC | CASSNLAGAIHEQYF
TRBJ2-1 | TRBD2 | . | TRBV28 | TGTGCCATCGCGACCGGGGGGGCCTCCTACAATGAGCAGTTCTTC | CAIATGGASYNEQFF